This T cell receptor beta chain originates from a study of blood T cell repertoires in COVID-19. Measured with immunoSEQ multiplex PCR; TCRdb has only the in-frame clones, and not every one. The sample carries more than 50,000 clones, approximately 78% recorded once. This clone has only one observation. The CDR3 loop spans 18 amino acids. Looked up from germline, CDR1 is SGHVS and CDR2 is FQNEAQ. Germline trimming cut 3 bases from V and 3 bases from J; bases unmatched to any gene: 9. The sample taken for sequencing was peripheral blood. This TCR derives from a human donor in a cohort sampled during active COVID-19. The chain links TRBV7-8 to TRBJ2-1; 12 nucleotides line up with TRBD2. The CDR3: CASSLGLAGGRLYNEQFF. The CDR3 coding sequence is TGTGCCAGCAGCTTGGGGCTAGCGGGGGGGCGGCTCTACAATGAGCAGTTCTTC.